The text below deals with one TCR beta chain. Its matching antigen is unknown. The data stem from a study of T-cell memory formation after mild COVID-19. Findings and limits, study-wide: There were some responding clones in pre-infection memory, which suggested that cross-reactive memory had joined. What remained unconfirmed was the SARS-CoV-2 specificity of second-wave clones peaking on day 37.

The ends were cut back, 4 bases at V and 8 bases at J, with 17 bases in the middle. This CDR3 has 14 residues. In germline, CDR1 is MNHNS, CDR2 SASEGT. 5'RACE with constant-segment primers yielded barcoded, UMI-tagged TCR alpha and TCR beta cDNA libraries. TCRdb recomputed calls from the 5' RACE reads with MiXCR, one row per CDR3 protein. Altogether roughly 240,000 distinct CDR3 sequences are present, around 15% being singletons, with the ten largest covering around a fifth. V is TRBV6-1 and J is TRBJ1-2; a weak D match, TRBD1 (5 bases). Source material: PBMCs or a T cell subset sorted from them (not recorded which). The source is a young man who had mild COVID-19 (a few samples of this study predate the infection). Cell type and time point are not known. For the CDR3, the DNA is TGTGCCAGCAGTGCGAATACAGGCCCTGGAGGCTACACCTTC. Amino acids: CASSANTGPGGYTF.